This T cell receptor (beta chain) derives from a study of T-cell memory formation after mild COVID-19. General study results and limits: Within pre-infection memory, some responding clones were found, suggesting cross-reactive memory joined.

This clonotype was observed a few times. Its matching antigen is unknown. A single record per CDR3 protein comes from TCRdb applying MiXCR to the 5' RACE reads. This sample yields a few hundred thousand distinct CDR3 sequences, of which approximately 19% are seen a single time; roughly 20% belongs to the top ten. V gave up 2 bases and J gave up 6 bases, with 16 bases separating them. From germline, CDR1 is MGHRA and CDR2 YSYEKL. The CDR3 covers 16 residues. This clonotype was obtained from a man younger than 30 who had mild COVID-19 (a few samples of this study predate the infection). Cell type and time point are not known. The chain has TRBV4-1 and TRBJ1-4, with a possible D match to TRBD1 (6 bases). Sequenced sample: PBMCs or a T cell subset sorted from them (not recorded which). CDR3: CASSQLTGKQYEKLFF. DNA of the CDR3: TGCGCCAGCAGCCAACTAACAGGGAAGCAGTATGAAAAACTGTTTTTT.